This T cell receptor beta chain was obtained from a study of T-cell memory formation after mild COVID-19. Overall study context: TCR clustering was largely donor specific. The study, taken as a whole, reports: Clones contracting day 15 to 85 were balanced CD4/CD8; later expanders leaned CD4+.

5'RACE with constant-segment primers yielded barcoded, UMI-tagged TCR alpha and TCR beta cDNA libraries. TCRdb fed the 5' RACE reads into MiXCR, producing one record per CDR3 protein. The table lists 200,000 or so distinct CDR3 sequences, 9.5% of them singletons. This clonotype was seen a handful of times. Its antigen is not identified. Trimming took off 6 bases at V and 1 base at J, with 15 bases between the two ends. The CDR3 length is 15 residues. The chain is built from TRBV12-3 or TRBV12-4 and TRBJ1-2, with D possibly matching TRBD1 (5 bases). The receptor's source is a man between 18 and 29 years old who had mild COVID-19 (a few samples of this study predate the infection). Cell type and time point are not known. Sequenced sample: PBMCs or a T cell subset sorted from them (not recorded which). Here the CDR3 reads CASSPFAGGNYGYTF. CDR3 sequence (DNA): TGTGCCAGCAGCCCTTTTGCGGGGGGTAACTATGGCTACACCTTC.